A single sample is the source of the 26 T cell receptor beta chains below, sequenced in a study of T-cell memory formation after mild COVID-19. TCRdb reprocessed the 5' RACE reads via MiXCR and lists one record per CDR3 protein. The sample has approximately 410,000 distinct CDR3 sequences, less than 25% seen once. Sequenced: PBMCs or a T cell subset sorted from them (not recorded which). All receptors come from an adult woman who had mild COVID-19 (a few samples of this study predate the infection). Cell type and time point are not known.

J is TRBJ2-3 and V is TRBV3-1, with D unclear. CDR3 size: 12 residues. CDR1 LGHDT and CDR2 YNNKEL come from the germline V gene (reference sequence). The germline V and J ends were trimmed by 1 base and 11 bases, with 10 bases remaining between them. CDR3 coding DNA: TGTGCCAGCAGCCAAGGACCTTTAGGGCAGTATTTT. Translation: CASSQGPLGQYF.

The V call is TRBV12-3 or TRBV12-4, the J call TRBJ1-3; D is perhaps TRBD1 (5 bases). The CDR3 consists of 15 residues. V dropped 6 bases and J dropped 4 bases, with 16 bases sitting between them. CDR3 bases: TGTGCCAGCAGCTGGCCTGGCAGGGCCGGAAACACCATATATTTT. Its translation: CASSWPGRAGNTIYF.

This chain joins TRBV2 and TRBJ2-5, with 14 positions matching TRBD2. Germline V gene data show CDR1 as SNHLY and CDR2 as FYNNEI. The CDR3 is made up of 15 amino acids. The junction had 6 bases not matched to a gene; V was cut back by 4 bases and J by 8 bases. The DNA for the CDR3 is TGTGCCAGCAGTGGAGGACTAGCGGGAGGTTCAACCCAGTACTTC. This codes for CASSGGLAGGSTQYF.

This chain joins TRBV18 and TRBJ2-7; D remains unclear. CDR3 size: 14 residues. Germline V CDR1 and CDR2: KGHSH, LQKENI. V gave up 2 bases and J gave up 3 bases, with 11 bases separating them. CDR3 residues: CASSPNPLDYEQYF. CDR3 DNA: TGTGCCAGCTCACCAAACCCGCTCGACTACGAGCAGTACTTC.

This sequence joins TRBV6-6 and TRBJ1-5; D remains unclear. Between the trimmed V and J ends, which lost 4 bases and 0 bases, there was a span of 19 bases. Germline V gene sequence: CDR1 MNHNY, CDR2 SVGAGI (reference sequence). CDR3 length: 18 residues. The CDR3: CASSFSLSTENSNQPQHF. The CDR3 DNA sequence: TGTGCCAGCAGTTTCTCCCTCAGCACCGAGAATAGCAATCAGCCCCAGCATTTT.

This clonotype was counted only a few times. V and J are TRBV7-9 and TRBJ2-7; 7 bases align to TRBD1. The trim removed 1 base at V and 5 bases at J, leaving 5 bases unmatched. This CDR3 region has 14 residues. In germline, CDR1 is SEHNR, CDR2 FQNEAQ (reference sequence). The CDR3 DNA reads as TGTGCCAGCAGCTTAGGGAGGCAGGGGGACGAGCAGTACTTC. Translated: CASSLGRQGDEQYF.

J is TRBJ2-3 and V is TRBV19; D is perhaps TRBD1 or TRBD2 (6 bases each). CDR1 is LNHDA, CDR2 SQIVND, per germline (reference sequence). This CDR3 is 13 amino acids long. V was pared by 7 bases and J by 4 bases, with 12 bases between. Written as DNA, the CDR3 is TGTGCCAGTACCGGGGGCAGCGCAGATACGCAGTATTTT. It translates to CASTGGSADTQYF.

V and J are TRBV9 and TRBJ2-5, with 7 positions matching TRBD2. The CDR3 contains 16 residues. Germline assignment: CDR1 SGDLS and CDR2 YYNGEE. J gave up 3 bases and V 0 bases, and 8 bases lay outside the gene matches. The DNA for the CDR3 is TGTGCCAGCAGCGTAGGGGGGGGAGCTGGAAAAGAGACCCAGTACTTC. It encodes CASSVGGGAGKETQYF.

The table lists this clonotype with a few counts. The CDR3 nucleotides are TGCGCCAGCAGCCATTATCCCACAGATACGCAGTATTTT. It is translated as CASSHYPTDTQYF. V and J are TRBV4-3 and TRBJ2-3, with D unresolved. V was clipped by 3 bases and J by 2 bases, with 6 bases between them. CDR1 and CDR2 from the germline V gene are LGHNA and YSLEER. CDR3 length: 13 amino acids.

This clonotype has a handful of counts. The chain is built from TRBV5-6 and TRBJ2-1; the D gene is possibly TRBD2 (6 bases). CDR1 and CDR2 from the germline V gene are SGHDT and YYEEEE. This CDR3 is 13 amino acids long. Trimming removed 4 bases from V and 8 bases from J, with 13 bases in between. CDR3 coding DNA: TGTGCCAGCAGCGGAGGGACGACGGATGAGCAGTTCTTC. Encoded protein: CASSGGTTDEQFF.

CDR3 in amino acids: CASSRLDSSLEQYF. CDR3 coding DNA: TGTGCCAGCAGCCGCCTTGACTCCTCCCTGGAGCAGTACTTC. The chain has TRBV4-2 and TRBJ2-7; D gene unclear. Looked up from germline, CDR1 is LGHNA and CDR2 is YNFKEQ. The CDR3 consists of 14 residues. The V gene lost 4 bases and the J gene lost 7 bases, with 17 bases spanning the gap.

This clonotype has just a few counts. The rearrangement uses TRBV15 and TRBJ2-6; D uncertain. CDR3 size: 18 residues. CDR1 and CDR2 (germline): LNHNV, YYDKDF (reference sequence). Trimming took 5 bases from V and 4 from J, leaving 21 bases between them. The CDR3 coding sequence is TGTGCCACCAGCGGGCCAACAGCCTACCTGGGGGGGGCCAACGTCCTGACTTTC. Protein product: CATSGPTAYLGGANVLTF.

This chain connects TRBV12-3 or TRBV12-4 to TRBJ1-6; unclear D gene. The CDR3 extends over 13 amino acids. V lost 1 base to trimming and J lost 9 bases, with 7 bases between them. CDR3 amino acids: CASSLGTSSPLHF. Written as DNA, the CDR3 is TGTGCCAGCAGTTTAGGTACTTCTTCACCCCTCCACTTT.

This clonotype has only a few counts. This rearrangement joins TRBV5-5 to TRBJ2-1, with 11 bases lining up with TRBD1. The germline CDR1 and CDR2 sequences are SGHKS and YYEKEE (reference sequence). The J segment lost 9 bases and the V segment lost 3 bases, leaving 5 bases of the junction unmatched. The CDR3 is 14 residues long. In DNA form, the CDR3 reads TGTGCCAGCAGCTGGGACAGGGGGGGATTTGAGCAGTTCTTC. It translates to CASSWDRGGFEQFF.

This clonotype was observed a handful of times. The chain links TRBV2 to TRBJ2-2, with a possible D match to TRBD1 (6 bases). This CDR3 is built from 15 residues. Per germline, CDR1 SNHLY and CDR2 FYNNEI. V lost 8 bases and J 1 base, leaving 14 bases between the germline ends. In DNA, the CDR3 is TGTGCCAGCGTAGAATGGGGGCTGAACACCGGGGAGCTGTTTTTT. Its protein product is CASVEWGLNTGELFF.

In this sample, this clonotype turned up many times. J is TRBJ2-3 and V is TRBV5-1, with 8 bases lining up with TRBD1. CDR1 is SGHRS, CDR2 YFSETQ, per germline. V lost 5 bases to trimming and J lost 0 bases; unmatched junction nucleotides: 8. The CDR3 contains 16 residues. CDR3 region: CASSGTGVPSTDTQYF. In DNA form, the CDR3 reads TGCGCCAGCAGTGGGACAGGAGTTCCCAGCACAGATACGCAGTATTTT.

The chain links TRBV7-3 to TRBJ2-7, with 7 bases matching TRBD1. Germline V gives CDR1 SGHTA, CDR2 FQGTGA. Trimming cost V 5 bases and J 4 bases; bases outside gene matches: 11. This CDR3 contains 15 residues. Here the CDR3 DNA reads TGTGCCAGCAGCCCTAACAACAGGGGTCTTTACGAGCAGTACTTC. It encodes CASSPNNRGLYEQYF.

V and J are TRBV2 and TRBJ2-7; 14 bases line up with TRBD2. The germline gives CDR1 SNHLY, CDR2 FYNNEI. Germline trimming cut 7 bases from V and 2 bases from J; bases unmatched to any gene: 13. The CDR3 covers 18 residues. The CDR3 loop reads CASMGAPGLAGGTYEQYF. The CDR3 DNA reads as TGTGCCAGCATGGGGGCGCCCGGACTAGCGGGGGGAACCTACGAGCAGTACTTC.

This clonotype has just a few counts. The CDR3 bases are TGCAGCATCAACTCTGGAAACACCATATATTTT. Amino acid sequence: CSINSGNTIYF. The V and J genes are TRBV29-1 and TRBJ1-3; no definite D call. From germline, CDR1 is SQVTM and CDR2 ANQGSEA. This CDR3 has 11 amino acids. V was clipped by 8 bases and J by 0 bases, with 5 bases between them.

This clonotype was counted only a few times. The rearrangement uses TRBV12-3 or TRBV12-4 and TRBJ2-1; D may be TRBD2 (6 bases). The CDR3 covers 19 residues. Trimming cost V 4 bases and J 0 bases, with 22 bases left between them. This CDR3 is CASSSRAGSWIDSYNEQFF. The CDR3 nucleotides are TGTGCCAGCAGTTCGAGGGCGGGATCGTGGATCGACTCCTACAATGAGCAGTTCTTC.

This clonotype was counted between two and nine times. The chain employs TRBV6-5 and TRBJ2-1; no clear D. The V gene's germline CDR1 is MNHEY and CDR2 SVGAGI. V shed 1 base and J shed 7 bases, with 5 bases lying between them. This CDR3 is 12 amino acids long. CDR3 coding DNA: TGTGCCAGCAGTTACTTCGGAAATGAGCAGTTCTTC. Protein sequence: CASSYFGNEQFF.

This clonotype was observed a few times. The V call is TRBV15, the J call TRBJ2-1; TRBD1 matches at 9 bases. V lost 2 bases, J lost 3 bases, and 2 bases stayed unmatched. This CDR3 comprises 15 residues. CDR1 and CDR2 from the germline V gene are LNHNV and YYDKDF (reference sequence). CDR3 DNA sequence: TGTGCCACCAGCAGACGGACAGGGGTCTACAATGAGCAGTTCTTC. Its translation: CATSRRTGVYNEQFF. The full variable domain, with the rest looked up from reference TRBV15 and TRBJ2-1, is DAMVIQNPRYQVTQFGKPVTLSCSQTLNHNVMYWYQQKSSQAPKLLFHYYDKDFNNEADTPDNFQSRRPNTSFCFLDIRSPGLGDTAMYLCATSRRTGVYNEQFFGPGTRLTVL.

The rearrangement uses TRBV4-1 and TRBJ1-1; D uncertain. The CDR3 totals 16 residues. Trimming removed 0 bases from V and 0 bases from J, with 11 bases in between. Germline-derived CDR1 and CDR2 are MGHRA and YSYEKL. In DNA, the CDR3 is TGCGCCAGCAGCCAAGAAGTTTTAATTTTGAACACTGAAGCTTTCTTT. Protein: CASSQEVLILNTEAFF.

The chain couples TRBV7-8 to TRBJ2-1; 9 nucleotides align to TRBD2. Germline CDR1 reads SGHVS; CDR2 reads FQNEAQ. V shed 1 base and J 6 bases; nucleotides not matched to a gene: 7. The CDR3 is 16 residues long. Written as DNA, the CDR3 is TGTGCCAGCAGCTTAGGTCCAGCGGGGGGCCGCAATGAGCAGTTCTTC. Its protein is CASSLGPAGGRNEQFF.

This clonotype was detected a few times. This sequence joins TRBV10-3 and TRBJ2-7, with 7 bases fitting TRBD1. Trimming removed 8 bases from V and 4 bases from J; junction bases left unmatched: 8. Germline CDR1 is ENHRY and CDR2 is SYGVKD. The CDR3 runs 13 residues. CDR3 amino acids: CAIGTGDGYEQYF. CDR3 bases: TGTGCCATCGGAACAGGGGATGGGTACGAGCAGTACTTC.

This clonotype was counted only a few times. The chain carries TRBV7-3 and TRBJ1-1, with a tentative D call TRBD1 (5 bases). The CDR3 spans 13 residues. V lost 1 base, J lost 8 bases, and 11 bases lay in between. The germline V gene encodes CDR1 SGHTA and CDR2 FQGTGA. Here the CDR3 reads CASSLKRGGEAFF. In DNA form, the CDR3 reads TGTGCCAGCAGCTTAAAAAGGGGAGGCGAAGCTTTCTTT.